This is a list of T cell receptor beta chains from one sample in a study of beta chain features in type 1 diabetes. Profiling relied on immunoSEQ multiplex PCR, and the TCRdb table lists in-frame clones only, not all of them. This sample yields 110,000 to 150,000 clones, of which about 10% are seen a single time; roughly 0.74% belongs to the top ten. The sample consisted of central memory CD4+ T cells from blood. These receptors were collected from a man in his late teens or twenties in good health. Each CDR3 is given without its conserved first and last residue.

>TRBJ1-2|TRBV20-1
SASRDYGYT
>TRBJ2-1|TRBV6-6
ASSYGGVSYNEQF
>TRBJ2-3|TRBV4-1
ASSQTSGGSGSTDTQY
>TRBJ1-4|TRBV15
ATSRDHRATNEKLF
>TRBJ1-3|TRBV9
ASSVTDRGNRGNTIY
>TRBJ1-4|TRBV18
ASSPPSRGGEKLF
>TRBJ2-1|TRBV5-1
ASSYSLAGDSYNEQF
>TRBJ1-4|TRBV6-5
ASSAILENEKLF
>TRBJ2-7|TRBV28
ASGFYEQY
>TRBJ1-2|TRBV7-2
ASSQGQETNYGYT
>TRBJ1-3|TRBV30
AWSITSLSGNTIY
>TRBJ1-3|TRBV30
AWSLGAVSGNTIY
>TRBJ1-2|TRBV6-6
ASSTGQGAYGYT
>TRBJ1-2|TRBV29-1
SVEGTGVDYGYT
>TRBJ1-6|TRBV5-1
ASSAGQGAKNSPLH
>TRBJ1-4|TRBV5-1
ASSLGQGREKLF
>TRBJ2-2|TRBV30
AQRRGSVTGELF
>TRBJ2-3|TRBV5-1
ASSPMTASTDTQY
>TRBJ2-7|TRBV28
ASSIPGQATYEQY
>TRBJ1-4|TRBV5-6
ASSETGGTNEKLF
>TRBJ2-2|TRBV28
ASSKGGVRSANTGELF
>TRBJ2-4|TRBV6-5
ASSYSSNRGDIQY
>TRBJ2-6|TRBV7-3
ASSLTGGSGANVLT
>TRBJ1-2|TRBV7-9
ASSLEDRPYYGYT
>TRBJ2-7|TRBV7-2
ASSPGQGLYEQY
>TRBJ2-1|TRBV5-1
ASSLQLADHNEQF
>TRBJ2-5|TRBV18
ASSPIGLAKGETQY
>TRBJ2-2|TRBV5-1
ASSLAPSGGPTGELF
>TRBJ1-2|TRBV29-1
SGTGSSNYGYT
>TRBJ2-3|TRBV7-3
ASSAGQPGGADTQY
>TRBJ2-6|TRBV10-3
AISAGTGSTGANVLT
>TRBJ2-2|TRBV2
ASSVDRVTTGELF
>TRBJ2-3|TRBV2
ATRSYLTDTQY
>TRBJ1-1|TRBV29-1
SVEPQGGYTEAF
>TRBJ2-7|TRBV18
ASSPNEHEQY
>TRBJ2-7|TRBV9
ASSPYSGGSYEQY
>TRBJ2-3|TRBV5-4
ASSLEVRATQY
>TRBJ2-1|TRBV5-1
ASGESSYNEQF
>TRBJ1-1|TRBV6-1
ASMASMNTEAF
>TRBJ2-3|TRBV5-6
ASSVGQGRTDTQY
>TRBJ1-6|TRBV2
ASMLGGYSPLH
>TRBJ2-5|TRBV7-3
ASSGGAWETQY
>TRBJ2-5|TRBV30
AWSVTSGGTKETQY
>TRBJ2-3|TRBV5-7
ASSLVQASSDTQY
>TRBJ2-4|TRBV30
AWSVRQGNIQY
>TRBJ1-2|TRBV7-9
ASRWDRDGYT
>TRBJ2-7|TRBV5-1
ASSLESGYEQY
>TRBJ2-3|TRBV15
ATSRDQSNTQY
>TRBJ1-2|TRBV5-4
ASSSPGQSHGYT
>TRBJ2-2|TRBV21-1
ASRTTGGDGELF
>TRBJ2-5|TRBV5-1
ASSLERGGRETQY
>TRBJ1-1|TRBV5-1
ASSLDRGRNTEAF
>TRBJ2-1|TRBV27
ASTFGRTSGGSEQF
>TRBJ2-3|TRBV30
AWSVGSGDTQY
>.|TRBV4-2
ASSQGGGGYEQY